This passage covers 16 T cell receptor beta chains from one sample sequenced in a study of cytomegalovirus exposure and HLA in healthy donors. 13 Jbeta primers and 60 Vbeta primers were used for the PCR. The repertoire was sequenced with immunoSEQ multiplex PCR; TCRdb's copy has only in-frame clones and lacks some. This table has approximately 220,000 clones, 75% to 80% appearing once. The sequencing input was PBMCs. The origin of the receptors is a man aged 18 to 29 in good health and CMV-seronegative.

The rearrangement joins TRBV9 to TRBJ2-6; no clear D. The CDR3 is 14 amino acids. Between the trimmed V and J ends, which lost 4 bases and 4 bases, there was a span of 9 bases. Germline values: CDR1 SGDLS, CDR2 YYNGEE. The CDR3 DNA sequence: TGTGCCAGCAGCCCAGAATGGGGGGCCAACGTCCTGACTTTC. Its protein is CASSPEWGANVLTF.

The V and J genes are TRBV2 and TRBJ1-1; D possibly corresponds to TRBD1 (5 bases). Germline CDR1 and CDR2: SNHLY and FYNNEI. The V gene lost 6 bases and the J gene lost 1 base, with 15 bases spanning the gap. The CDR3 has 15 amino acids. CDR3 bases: TGTGCCAGCAGGGTCGACAGAGGACAGAACACTGAAGCTTTCTTT. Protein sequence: CASRVDRGQNTEAFF. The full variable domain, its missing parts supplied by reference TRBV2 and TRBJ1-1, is EPEVTQTPSHQVTQMGQEVILRCVPISNHLYFYWYRQILGQKVEFLVSFYNNEISEKSEIFDDQFSVERPDGSNFTLKIRSTKLEDSAMYFCASRVDRGQNTEAFFGQGTRLTVV.

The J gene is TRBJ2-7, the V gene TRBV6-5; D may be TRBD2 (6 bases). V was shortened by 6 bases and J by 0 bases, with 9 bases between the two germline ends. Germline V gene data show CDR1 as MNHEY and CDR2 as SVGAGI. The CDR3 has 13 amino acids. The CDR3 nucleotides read TGTGCCAGCAGGTCGACTAGCTCCTACGAGCAGTACTTC. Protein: CASRSTSSYEQYF.

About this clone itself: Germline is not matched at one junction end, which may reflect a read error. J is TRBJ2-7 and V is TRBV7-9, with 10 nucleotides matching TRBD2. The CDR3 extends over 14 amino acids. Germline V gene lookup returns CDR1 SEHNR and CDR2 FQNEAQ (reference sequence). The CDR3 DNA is TGTTCCAGCAGACAGCGGGGGGGTCTCGACGAGCAGTACTTC. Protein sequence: CSSRQRGGLDEQYF.

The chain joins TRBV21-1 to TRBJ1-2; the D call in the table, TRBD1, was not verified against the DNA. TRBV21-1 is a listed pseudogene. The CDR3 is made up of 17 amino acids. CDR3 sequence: CASSKVGPQDRVGGYTF. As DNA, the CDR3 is TGTGCCAGCAGCAAAGTAGGCCCACAGGACAGGGTTGGTGGCTACACCTTC.

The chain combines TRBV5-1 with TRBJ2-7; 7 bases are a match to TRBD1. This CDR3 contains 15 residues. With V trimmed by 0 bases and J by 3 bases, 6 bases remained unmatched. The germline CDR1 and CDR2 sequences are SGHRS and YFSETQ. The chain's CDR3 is CASSLDWTGYYEQYF. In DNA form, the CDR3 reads TGCGCCAGCAGCTTGGATTGGACAGGCTACTACGAGCAGTACTTC.

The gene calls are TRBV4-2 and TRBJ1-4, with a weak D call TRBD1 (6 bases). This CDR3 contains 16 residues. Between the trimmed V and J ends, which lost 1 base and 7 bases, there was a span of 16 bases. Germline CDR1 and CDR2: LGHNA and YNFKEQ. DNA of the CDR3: TGTGCCAGCAGCCAAGCAGGGAGGGGGTCGAGTGAAAAACTGTTTTTT. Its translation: CASSQAGRGSSEKLFF.

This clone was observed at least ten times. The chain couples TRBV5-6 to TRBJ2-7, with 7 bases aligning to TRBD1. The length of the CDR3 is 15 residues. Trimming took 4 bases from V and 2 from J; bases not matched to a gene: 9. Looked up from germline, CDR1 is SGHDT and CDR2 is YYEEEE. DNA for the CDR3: TGTGCCAGCAGCCCCTATAGGGACAGACCCTACGAGCAGTACTTC. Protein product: CASSPYRDRPYEQYF.

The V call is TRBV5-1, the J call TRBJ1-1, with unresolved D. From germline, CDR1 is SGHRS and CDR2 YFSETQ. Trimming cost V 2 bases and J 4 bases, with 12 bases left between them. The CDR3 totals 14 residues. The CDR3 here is CASSFRHPTTEAFF. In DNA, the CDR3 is TGCGCCAGCAGCTTTAGACACCCTACCACTGAAGCTTTCTTT.

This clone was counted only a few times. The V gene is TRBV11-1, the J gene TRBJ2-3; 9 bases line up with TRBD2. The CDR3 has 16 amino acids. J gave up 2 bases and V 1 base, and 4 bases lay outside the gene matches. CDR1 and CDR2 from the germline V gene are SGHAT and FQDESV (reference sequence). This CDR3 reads CASSLGSSGTTDTQYF. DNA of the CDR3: TGTGCCAGCAGCTTAGGGTCTAGCGGGACCACAGATACGCAGTATTTT.

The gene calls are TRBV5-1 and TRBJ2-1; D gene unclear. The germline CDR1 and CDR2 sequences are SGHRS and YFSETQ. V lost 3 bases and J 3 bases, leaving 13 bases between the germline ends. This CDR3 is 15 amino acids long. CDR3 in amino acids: CASSSSPTSYNEQFF. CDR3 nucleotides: TGCGCCAGCAGCTCCAGCCCGACAAGCTACAATGAGCAGTTCTTC.

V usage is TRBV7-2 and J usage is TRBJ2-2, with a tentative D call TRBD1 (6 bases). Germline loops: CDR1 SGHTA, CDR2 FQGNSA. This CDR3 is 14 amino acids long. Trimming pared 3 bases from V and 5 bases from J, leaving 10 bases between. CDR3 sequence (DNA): TGTGCCAGCAGCTTTACAGGGATAACCGGGGAGCTGTTTTTT. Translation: CASSFTGITGELFF.

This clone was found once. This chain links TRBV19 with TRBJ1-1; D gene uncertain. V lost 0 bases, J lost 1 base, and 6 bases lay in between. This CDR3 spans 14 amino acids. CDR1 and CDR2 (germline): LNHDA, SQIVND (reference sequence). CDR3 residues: CASSIDLENTEAFF. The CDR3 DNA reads TGTGCCAGTAGTATAGATCTAGAGAACACTGAAGCTTTCTTT.

The CDR3 nucleotides read TGTGCCAGCAGCCGCGCAGGGATTACGGATTCACCCCTCCACTTT. Amino acids: CASSRAGITDSPLHF. V usage is TRBV5-4 and J usage is TRBJ1-6, with TRBD1 as a possible D gene (5 bases). The CDR3 totals 15 residues. V lost 4 bases to trimming and J lost 8 bases, with 16 bases between them. CDR1 and CDR2 from the germline V gene are SGHNT and YYREEE (reference sequence).

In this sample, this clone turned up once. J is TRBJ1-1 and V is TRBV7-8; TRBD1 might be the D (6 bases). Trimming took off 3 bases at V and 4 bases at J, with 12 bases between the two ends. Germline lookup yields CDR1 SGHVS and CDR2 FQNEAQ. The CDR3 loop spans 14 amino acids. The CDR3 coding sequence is TGTGCCAGCAGCTTTCAGGGGCAGAGCACTGAAGCTTTCTTT. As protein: CASSFQGQSTEAFF.

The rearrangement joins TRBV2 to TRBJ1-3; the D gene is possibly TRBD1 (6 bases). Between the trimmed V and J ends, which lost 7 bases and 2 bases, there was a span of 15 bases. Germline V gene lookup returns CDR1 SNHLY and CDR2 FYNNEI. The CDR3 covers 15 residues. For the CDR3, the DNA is TGTGCCAGCAACAGGGAGGGAGCTGCTGGAAACACCATATATTTT. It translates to CASNREGAAGNTIYF.